Presented here are 18 T cell receptor beta chains from one specimen sequenced in a study of PD-L1 blockade in urothelial cancer. Clones were read by immunoSEQ multiplex PCR, and TCRdb kept only the in-frame ones, dropping some. The repertoire holds 100,000 to 150,000 clones, with about 84% as singletons. Time point defined: peripheral blood 6 weeks after treatment start. The sample was PBMCs, taken around atezolizumab (anti-PD-L1) treatment. Source of these receptors: a man aged 50-60 years with urothelial cancer.

The V and J genes are TRBV30 and TRBJ2-3, with TRBD2 matching over 7 bases. The CDR3 has 14 residues. Looked up from germline, CDR1 is GTSNPN and CDR2 is SVGIG (reference sequence). Trimming took 7 bases from V and 0 from J; bases not matched to a gene: 7. The CDR3 sequence: CAFVRAGSTDTQYF. CDR3 sequence (DNA): TGTGCCTTCGTGAGAGCGGGAAGCACAGATACGCAGTATTTT.

The genes are TRBV19 and TRBJ2-7, with 10 bases fitting TRBD1. J lost 3 bases, V lost 4 bases, and 6 bases had no gene match. This CDR3 has 15 amino acids. Germline V gives CDR1 LNHDA, CDR2 SQIVND (reference sequence). The CDR3 is CASSRRDRGSYEQYF. CDR3 in DNA: TGTGCCAGTAGTAGGCGGGACAGGGGAAGCTACGAGCAGTACTTC.

This chain connects TRBV19 to TRBJ1-6, with D possibly matching TRBD1 (5 bases). The V gene's germline CDR1 is LNHDA and CDR2 SQIVND (reference sequence). V was shortened by 6 bases and J by 8 bases, with 11 bases between the two germline ends. This CDR3 has 13 residues. CDR3 DNA: TGTGCCAGTAGGCGGGGAGGGGATTCACCCCTCCACTTT. Translating gives CASRRGGDSPLHF.

This sequence joins TRBV19 and TRBJ2-3; 9 nucleotides match TRBD1. Unmatched junction bases numbered 8, after V lost 7 bases and J lost 0 bases. Germline assignment: CDR1 LNHDA and CDR2 SQIVND (reference sequence). The CDR3 loop spans 16 amino acids. The CDR3 here is CASNPGGTGSTDTQYF. The CDR3 coding sequence is TGTGCCAGTAATCCCGGGGGGACAGGGAGCACAGATACGCAGTATTTT.

V gene TRBV6-6 combines with J gene TRBJ2-7; 9 nucleotides align to TRBD1. Germline V gene sequence: CDR1 MNHNY, CDR2 SVGAGI (reference sequence). The CDR3 consists of 11 residues. CDR3: CASSYRDRESV. CDR3 nucleotides: TGTGCCAGCAGTTACCGGGACAGGGAATCGGTC.

The chain uses TRBV19 and TRBJ2-6, with D perhaps matching TRBD2 (5 bases). Trimming took off 4 bases at V and 4 bases at J, with 17 bases between the two ends. CDR3 size: 17 residues. Germline CDR1 is LNHDA and CDR2 is SQIVND (reference sequence). CDR3 DNA sequence: TGTGCCAGTAGTAGACCGGGGTCCAATGCGGGGGCCAACGTCCTGACTTTC. Translating it yields CASSRPGSNAGANVLTF.

The chain has TRBV27 and TRBJ2-3; D perhaps matches TRBD2 (6 bases). This CDR3 comprises 12 residues. V lost 5 bases and J lost 5, with 8 bases in between. Germline V lookup: CDR1 MNHEY, CDR2 SMNVEV (reference sequence). The CDR3 protein is CASSHGGDTQYF. DNA for the CDR3: TGTGCCAGCAGTCACGGGGGAGATACGCAGTATTTT.

J is TRBJ1-4 and V is TRBV5-6, with 11 bases matching TRBD1. CDR3 length: 16 residues. Per the germline V gene, CDR1 is SGHDT and CDR2 is YYEEEE. V lost 1 base, J lost 7 bases, and 6 bases stayed unmatched. DNA for the CDR3: TGTGCCAGCAGCTTGTATAGGGGACAGGGGGGTGAAAAACTGTTTTTT. As protein: CASSLYRGQGGEKLFF.

This CDR3 is CASRGDRGAAGELFF. The CDR3 nucleotides read TGTGCCAGCAGGGGGGACAGGGGTGCGGCCGGGGAGCTGTTTTTT. V is TRBV6-1 and J is TRBJ2-2, with 10 nucleotides matching TRBD1. This CDR3 contains 15 residues. Germline V lookup: CDR1 MNHNS, CDR2 SASEGT. The trim removed 6 bases at V and 6 bases at J, leaving 7 bases unmatched.

This clone occurred once. The chain combines TRBV2 with TRBJ2-2, with D possibly TRBD1 on 8 matching bases. The CDR3 contains 14 residues. Trimming cost V 10 bases and J 1 base, with 13 bases left between them. The germline V gene has CDR1 SNHLY and CDR2 FYNNEI. As DNA, the CDR3 is TGTGCCACATACAGGGGGGGGAACACCGGGGAGCTGTTTTTT. Protein: CATYRGGNTGELFF.

The V call is TRBV19, the J call TRBJ2-5; 7 bases agree with TRBD1. Per germline, CDR1 LNHDA and CDR2 SQIVND (reference sequence). The ends lost 6 bases at V and 0 bases at J; junction bases unmatched: 13. The CDR3 has 17 residues. The CDR3, as DNA: TGTGCCAGTAGCCTCCAGCCGGGACAGAAGTACCAAGAGACCCAGTACTTC. Translation gives CASSLQPGQKYQETQYF.

This chain connects TRBV5-1 to TRBJ1-1, with D perhaps TRBD1 (6 bases). Germline V gives CDR1 SGHRS, CDR2 YFSETQ. The germline V and J ends were trimmed by 4 bases and 1 base, with 11 bases remaining between them. CDR3 length: 14 residues. CDR3 loop: CASSDQGSNTEAFF. CDR3 coding DNA: TGCGCCAGCAGCGATCAGGGGTCGAACACTGAAGCTTTCTTT.

The chain couples TRBV19 to TRBJ2-1, with a possible D match to TRBD1 (6 bases). The V end lost 6 bases, the J end lost 0 bases, and 12 bases lay between the germline ends. This CDR3 comprises 15 residues. Germline V gene sequence: CDR1 LNHDA, CDR2 SQIVND (reference sequence). CDR3 residues: CASSPDRSSYNEQFF. The DNA for the CDR3 is TGTGCCAGTAGCCCTGACAGGAGCTCCTACAATGAGCAGTTCTTC.

The chain carries TRBV7-9 and TRBJ2-5; 8 nucleotides line up with TRBD2. Losses at the gene ends were 2 bases for V and 5 bases for J; bases not matched to a gene: 10. Germline CDR1 SEHNR, CDR2 FQNEAQ (reference sequence). The CDR3 has 16 amino acids. CDR3 DNA: TGTGCCAGCAGCTTAAGCGGGGGAGCAGGAGGGGAGACCCAGTACTTC. This encodes CASSLSGGAGGETQYF.

This chain connects TRBV9 to TRBJ1-1, with TRBD1 identical over 7 bases. Germline CDR1 reads SGDLS; CDR2 reads YYNGEE. The CDR3 consists of 13 residues. The ends lost 3 bases at V and 5 bases at J; junction bases unmatched: 4. The CDR3 DNA reads TGTGCCAGCAGCGCATTACAGGGGACTGAAGCTTTCTTT. It codes for CASSALQGTEAFF.

This clone was found once. The chain is built from TRBV10-2 and TRBJ1-2; 8 bases align to TRBD1. Germline loops: CDR1 WSHSY, CDR2 SAAADI. The CDR3 runs 14 residues. Trimming cost V 3 bases and J 5 bases; bases outside gene matches: 5. CDR3 region: CASSEDRGVYGYTF. The CDR3 region has the DNA TGCGCCAGCAGTGAAGACAGGGGTGTTTATGGCTACACCTTC.

In its sample, this clone was seen once. The V call is TRBV9, the J call TRBJ2-3; 14 bases agree with TRBD2. Germline V gene lookup returns CDR1 SGDLS and CDR2 YYNGEE. The CDR3 spans 15 residues. The J segment lost 6 bases and the V segment lost 3 bases, leaving 3 bases of the junction unmatched. CDR3 sequence (DNA): TGTGCCAGCAGCGGGACTAGCGGGAGGACTGATACGCAGTATTTT. Amino acids: CASSGTSGRTDTQYF.

Here the CDR3 DNA reads TGTGCCAGCACCCCAGGGACAGGGAAGGTACCCACTGAAGCTTTCTTT. It yields the protein CASTPGTGKVPTEAFF. This chain links TRBV27 with TRBJ1-1; 9 nucleotides line up with TRBD1. The CDR3 is 16 residues long. Trimming removed 7 bases from V and 4 bases from J; junction bases left unmatched: 13. Per germline, CDR1 MNHEY and CDR2 SMNVEV (reference sequence).